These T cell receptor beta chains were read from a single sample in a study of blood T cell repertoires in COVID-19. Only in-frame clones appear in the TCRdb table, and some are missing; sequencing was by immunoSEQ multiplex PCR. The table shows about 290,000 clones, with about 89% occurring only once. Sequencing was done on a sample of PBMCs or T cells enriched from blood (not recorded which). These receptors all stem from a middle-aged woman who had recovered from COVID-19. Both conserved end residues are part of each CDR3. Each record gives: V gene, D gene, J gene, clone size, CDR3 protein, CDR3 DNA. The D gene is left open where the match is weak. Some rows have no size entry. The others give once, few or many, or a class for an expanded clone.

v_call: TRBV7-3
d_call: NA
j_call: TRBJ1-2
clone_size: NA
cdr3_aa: CASSLNPSGLGYTF
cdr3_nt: TGTGCCAGCAGCTTAAATCCCTCAGGGCTCGGCTACACCTTC

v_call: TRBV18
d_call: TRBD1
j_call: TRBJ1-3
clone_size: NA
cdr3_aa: CASSLRTGPTGNTIYF
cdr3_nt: TGTGCCAGCTCCCTAAGGACAGGTCCTACTGGAAACACCATATATTTT

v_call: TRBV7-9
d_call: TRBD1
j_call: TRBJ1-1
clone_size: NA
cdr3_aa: CASSRPTGENTEAFF
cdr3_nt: TGTGCCAGCAGCCGACCGACAGGGGAGAACACTGAAGCTTTCTTT

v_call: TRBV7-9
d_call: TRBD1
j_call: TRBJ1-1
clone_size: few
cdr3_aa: CASGQVKNTEAFF
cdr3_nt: TGTGCCAGCGGACAGGTCAAGAACACTGAAGCTTTCTTT

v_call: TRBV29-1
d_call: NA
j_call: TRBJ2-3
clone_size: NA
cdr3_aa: CSAKTGSTDTQYF
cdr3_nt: TGCAGCGCCAAGACAGGTAGCACAGATACGCAGTATTTT

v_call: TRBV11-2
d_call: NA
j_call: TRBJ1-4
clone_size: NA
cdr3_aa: CASSPPGGSLFF
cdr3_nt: TGTGCCAGCTCCCCTCCTGGAGGGTCGCTGTTTTTT

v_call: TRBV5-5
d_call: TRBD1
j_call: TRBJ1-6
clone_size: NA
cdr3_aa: CASGQGANSPLHF
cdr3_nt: TGTGCCAGTGGACAGGGGGCAAATTCACCCCTCCACTTT

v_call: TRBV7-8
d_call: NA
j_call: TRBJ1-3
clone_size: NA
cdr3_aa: CASSWGSGAGNTIYF
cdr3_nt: TGTGCCAGCAGCTGGGGCTCGGGGGCTGGAAACACCATATATTTT

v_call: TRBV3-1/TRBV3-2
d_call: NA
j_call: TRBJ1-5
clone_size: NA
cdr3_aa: CASSQDYRRGGNQPQHF
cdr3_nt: TGTGCCAGCAGCCAAGATTATCGCAGGGGAGGCAATCAGCCCCAGCATTTT

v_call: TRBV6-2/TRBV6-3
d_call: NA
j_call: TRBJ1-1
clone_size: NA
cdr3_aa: CASSWTPNTEAFF
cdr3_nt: TGTGCCAGCAGTTGGACACCGAACACTGAAGCTTTCTTT

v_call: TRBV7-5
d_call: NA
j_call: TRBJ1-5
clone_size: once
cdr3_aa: CARSFKPMTGTNQPQHF
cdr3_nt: TGTGCCAGAAGCTTTAAACCCATGACAGGGACGAATCAGCCCCAGCATTTT

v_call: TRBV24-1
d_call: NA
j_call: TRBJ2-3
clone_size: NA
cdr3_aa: CATGSDSTDTQYF
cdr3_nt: TGTGCCACCGGCAGCGACAGCACAGATACGCAGTATTTT

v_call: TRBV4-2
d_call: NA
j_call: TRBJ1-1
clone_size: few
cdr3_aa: CASSQWQGLNTEAFF
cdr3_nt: TGTGCCAGCAGCCAATGGCAGGGCTTGAACACTGAAGCTTTCTTT

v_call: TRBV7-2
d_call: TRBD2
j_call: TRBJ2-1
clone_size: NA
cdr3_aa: CASSPPLRSGRYNEQFF
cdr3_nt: TGTGCCAGCAGCCCCCCCCTCAGGAGCGGGAGATACAATGAGCAGTTCTTC

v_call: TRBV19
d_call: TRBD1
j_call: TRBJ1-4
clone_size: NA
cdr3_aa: CASSTDRVREKLFF
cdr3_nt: TGTGCCAGTAGTACCGACAGGGTTCGGGAAAAACTGTTTTTT

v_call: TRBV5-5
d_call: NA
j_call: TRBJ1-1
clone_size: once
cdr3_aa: CASSLEQVTEAFF
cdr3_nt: TGTGCCAGCAGCTTGGAGCAGGTCACTGAAGCTTTCTTT

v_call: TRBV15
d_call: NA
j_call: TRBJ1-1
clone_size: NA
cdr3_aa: CATSRVGVVTEAFF
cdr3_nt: TGTGCCACCAGCAGAGTAGGGGTCGTGACTGAAGCTTTCTTT

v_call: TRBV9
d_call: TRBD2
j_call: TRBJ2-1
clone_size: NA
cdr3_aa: CASSRTSGNDEQFF
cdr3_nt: TGTGCCAGCAGCCGGACTAGCGGGAATGATGAGCAGTTCTTC

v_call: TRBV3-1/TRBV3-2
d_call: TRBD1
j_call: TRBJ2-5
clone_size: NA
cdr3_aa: CASSQPPGQGLGETQYF
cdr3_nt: TGTGCCAGCAGCCAACCCCCGGGACAGGGGTTGGGGGAGACCCAGTACTTC

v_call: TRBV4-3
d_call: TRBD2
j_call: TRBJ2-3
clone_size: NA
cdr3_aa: CASSQGWRTSADTQYF
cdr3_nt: TGCGCCAGCAGCCAAGGATGGAGGACTAGCGCAGATACGCAGTATTTT

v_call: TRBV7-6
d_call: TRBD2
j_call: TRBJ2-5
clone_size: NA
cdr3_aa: CASSSPQLAGGPGETQYF
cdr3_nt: TGTGCCAGCAGCTCGCCCCAACTAGCGGGAGGGCCGGGGGAGACCCAGTACTTC

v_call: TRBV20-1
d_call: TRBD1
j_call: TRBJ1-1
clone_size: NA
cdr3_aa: CSASGGDSWEAEAFF
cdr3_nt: TGCAGTGCTAGTGGGGGGGACAGTTGGGAGGCTGAAGCTTTCTTT

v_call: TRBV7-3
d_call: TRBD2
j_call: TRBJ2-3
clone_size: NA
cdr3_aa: CASSLTGGPTDTQYF
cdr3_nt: TGTGCCAGCAGCTTAACGGGAGGGCCCACAGATACGCAGTATTTT

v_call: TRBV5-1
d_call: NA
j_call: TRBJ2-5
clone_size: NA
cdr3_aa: CASSLGPQETQYF
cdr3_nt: TGCGCCAGCAGCTTGGGTCCTCAAGAGACCCAGTACTTC

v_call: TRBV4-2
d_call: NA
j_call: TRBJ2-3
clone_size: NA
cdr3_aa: CASSRQTQGRTSTDTQYF
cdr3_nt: TGTGCCAGCAGCCGGCAAACTCAGGGGCGAACTAGCACAGATACGCAGTATTTT

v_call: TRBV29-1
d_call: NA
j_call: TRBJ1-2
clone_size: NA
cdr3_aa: CSAAQGVPAQYGYTF
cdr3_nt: TGCAGCGCTGCCCAGGGTGTCCCGGCCCAATATGGCTACACCTTC

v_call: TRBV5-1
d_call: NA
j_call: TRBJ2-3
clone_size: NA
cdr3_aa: CASSLKLEESTDTQYF
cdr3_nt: TGCGCCAGCAGCTTAAAACTTGAGGAAAGCACAGATACGCAGTATTTT

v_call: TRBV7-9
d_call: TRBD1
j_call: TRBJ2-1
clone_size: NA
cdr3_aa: CASSSYRDRGGEQFF
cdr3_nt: TGTGCCAGCAGCTCGTACCGGGACAGGGGGGGTGAGCAGTTCTTC

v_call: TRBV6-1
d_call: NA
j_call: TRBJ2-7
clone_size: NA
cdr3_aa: CASSDRVPSSYEQYF
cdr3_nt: TGTGCCAGCAGTGATCGTGTCCCTAGCTCCTACGAGCAGTACTTC

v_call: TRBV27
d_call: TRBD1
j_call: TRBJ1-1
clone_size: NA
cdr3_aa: CASSLSIGTGGTEAFF
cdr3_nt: TGTGCCAGCAGTTTATCGATTGGGACAGGGGGGACTGAAGCTTTCTTT

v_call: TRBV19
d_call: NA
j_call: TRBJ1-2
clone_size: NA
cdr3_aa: CASSSGVLYGYTF
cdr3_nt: TGTGCCAGTAGCTCGGGGGTACTTTATGGCTACACCTTC

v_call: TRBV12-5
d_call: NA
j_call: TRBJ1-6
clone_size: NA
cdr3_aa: CASALEGDSPLHF
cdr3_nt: TGTGCTAGTGCTTTGGAGGGGGATTCACCCCTCCACTTT

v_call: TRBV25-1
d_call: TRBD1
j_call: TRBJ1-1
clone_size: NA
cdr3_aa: CASSNHGTGGTEAFF
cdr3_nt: TGTGCCAGCAGTAATCACGGGACAGGGGGCACTGAAGCTTTCTTT

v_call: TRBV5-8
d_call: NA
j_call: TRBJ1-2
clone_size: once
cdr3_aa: CASTLGRTYLRGYTF
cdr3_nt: TGTGCCAGCACCCTTGGGAGGACGTACCTGCGGGGCTACACCTTC

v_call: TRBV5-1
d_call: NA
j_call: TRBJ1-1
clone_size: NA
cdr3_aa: CASSLETGEAFF
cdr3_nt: TGCGCCAGCAGCTTGGAGACGGGGGAAGCTTTCTTT

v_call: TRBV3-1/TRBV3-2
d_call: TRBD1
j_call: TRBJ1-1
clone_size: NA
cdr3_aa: CASSPGQGWATEAFF
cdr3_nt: TGTGCCAGCAGCCCCGGACAGGGCTGGGCCACTGAAGCTTTCTTT

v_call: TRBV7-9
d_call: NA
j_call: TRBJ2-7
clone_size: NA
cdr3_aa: CASSPNREQYF
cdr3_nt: TGTGCCAGCAGCCCCAACCGGGAGCAGTACTTC

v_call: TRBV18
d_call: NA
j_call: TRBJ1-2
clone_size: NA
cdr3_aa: CASSPPGVEFYGYTF
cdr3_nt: TGTGCCAGCTCACCACCCGGGGTGGAATTCTATGGCTACACCTTC

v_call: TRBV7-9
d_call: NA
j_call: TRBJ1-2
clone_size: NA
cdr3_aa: CASSASAGAGGYTF
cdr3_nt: TGTGCCAGCAGCGCCAGCGCAGGGGCCGGTGGCTACACCTTC

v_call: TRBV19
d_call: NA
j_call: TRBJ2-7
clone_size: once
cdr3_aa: CASSAKLARGLQLYEQYF
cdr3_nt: TGTGCCAGTAGTGCAAAATTGGCGCGGGGGCTCCAACTCTACGAGCAGTACTTC

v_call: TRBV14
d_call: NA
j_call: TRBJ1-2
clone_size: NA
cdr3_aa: CASSQGFGGSYGYTF
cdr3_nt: TGTGCCAGCAGCCAAGGATTTGGGGGGAGCTATGGCTACACCTTC

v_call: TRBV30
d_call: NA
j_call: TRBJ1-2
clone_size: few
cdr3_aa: CAWTSFSGIYGYTF
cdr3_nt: TGTGCCTGGACTTCCTTTTCGGGGATATATGGCTACACCTTC

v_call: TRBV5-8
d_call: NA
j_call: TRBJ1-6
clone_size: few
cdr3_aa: CASIPGFGNSPLHF
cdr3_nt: TGTGCCAGCATTCCCGGGTTTGGAAATTCACCCCTCCACTTT

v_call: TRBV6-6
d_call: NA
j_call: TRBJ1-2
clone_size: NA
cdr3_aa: CASSYSPGTSPRSYTF
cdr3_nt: TGTGCCAGCAGTTACTCCCCCGGGACATCTCCGCGCAGCTACACCTTC